This T cell receptor (beta chain) was retrieved from a study of cytotoxic CD8 clonotypes in ibrutinib-treated CLL. Study-level background: Samples averaged around 280,000 productive templates and 94,082 productive rearrangements. Study-level results: Sustained-remission patients were sampled at different times than progressing patients were. Public clonotypes proved infrequent, and on treatment they shrank or remained steady.

This clone was seen only once. Antigen specificity is unknown. The CDR3 totals 15 residues. Germline lookup yields CDR1 SGDLS and CDR2 YYNGEE. The V and J ends lost 0 bases and 3 bases, in that order; junction bases with no gene match: 3. Only in-frame clones appear in the TCRdb table, and some are missing; sequencing was by immunoSEQ multiplex PCR. Of 190,000 or so clones listed, 72% are singletons. This material consisted of PBMCs, taken after 24 months of ibrutinib treatment. The chain employs TRBV9 and TRBJ1-5, with 7 bases fitting TRBD1. This sequence originates from a human donor with chronic lymphocytic leukemia. CDR3 coding DNA: TGTGCCAGCAGCGTAGGTGACAGGGTCAATCAGCCCCAGCATTTT. Translating gives CASSVGDRVNQPQHF.